Many counts were recorded for the clone carrying this T cell receptor beta chain. Its specificity is not known. Within the library, unique molecular identifiers were attached to each individual cDNA molecule. TCRdb recomputed calls from the RACE reads with MiXCR, one row per CDR3 protein. Altogether 130,000 or so distinct CDR3 sequences are present, approximately 9.5% being singletons, with the ten largest covering roughly 1.6%. This entry is derived from a study of human T cells and chemical hapten exposure. Study results and caveats: Unchanged with DPC sensitization were TCRs above 1 in 1000 frequency.

Time point of the sample: healthy volunteer bleed at 2 weeks. Extraction of total RNA was performed on unfractionated whole blood. The CDR3 length is 14 residues. The junction had 9 bases not matched to a gene; V was cut back by 6 bases and J by 4 bases. Germline V gene data show CDR1 as SQVTM and CDR2 as ANQGSEA. The chain links TRBV29-1 to TRBJ2-5; 9 nucleotides match TRBD2. This TCR derives from a male donor in good health. Some clones in this sample may be carry-over from other donors' samples. The specimen was whole blood. CDR3: CSVVSGSRGETQYF. CDR3 nucleotide sequence: TGCAGCGTCGTTAGCGGGAGTCGGGGAGAGACCCAGTACTTC. The full variable domain, in which reference TRBV29-1 and TRBJ2-5 provide the parts outside the CDR3, is SAVISQKPSRDICQRGTSLTIQCQVDSQVTMMFWYRQQPGQSLTLIATANQGSEATYESGFVIDKFPISRPNLTFSTLTVSNMSPEDSSIYLCSVVSGSRGETQYFGPGTRLLVL.